A single sample is the source of the 11 T cell receptor beta chains below, sequenced in a study of blood T cell repertoires in COVID-19. Clones were read by immunoSEQ multiplex PCR, and TCRdb kept only the in-frame ones, dropping some. The sample gives 150,000 or so clones, 60% to 85% of which show up once; 4.5% is in the top ten. The material sequenced was peripheral blood. The receptors derive from a woman at least 80 years old with active or convalescent COVID-19.

V gene TRBV3-1 (or the pseudogene TRBV3-2) combines with J gene TRBJ1-2; D is perhaps TRBD1 (6 bases). V gave up 6 bases and J gave up 2 bases, with 16 bases separating them. Germline values: CDR1 LGHDT, CDR2 YNNKEL (reference sequence). This CDR3 has 15 amino acids. CDR3 amino acids: CASRGQSQMNYGYTF. The CDR3 DNA reads TGTGCCAGCAGGGGACAAAGTCAGATGAACTATGGCTACACCTTC.

This clone was seen more than once but under ten times. This chain connects TRBV7-8 to TRBJ2-5; TRBD1 is a possible D gene (6 bases). There are 14 residues in the CDR3. Germline V gene lookup returns CDR1 SGHVS and CDR2 FQNEAQ. V lost 4 bases to trimming and J lost 2 bases, with 11 bases between them. The CDR3 coding sequence is TGTGCCAGCAGCTCCCGGGACAATCAAGAGACCCAGTACTTC. This codes for CASSSRDNQETQYF.

The CDR3, as DNA: TGTGCCAGCATCCAACGGGAGGGCTCCTACAATGAGCAGTTCTTC. Translating gives CASIQREGSYNEQFF. The gene calls are TRBV7-9 and TRBJ2-1; 8 nucleotides line up with TRBD2. CDR3 length: 15 amino acids. CDR1 and CDR2 from the germline V gene are SEHNR and FQNEAQ (reference sequence). J was trimmed by 0 bases and V by 7 bases; bases with no gene match: 5. Full variable domain (outside the CDR3, taken from reference TRBV7-9 and TRBJ2-1): DTGVSQNPRHKITKRGQNVTFRCDPISEHNRLYWYRQTLGQGPEFLTYFQNEAQLEKSRLLSDRFSAERPKGSFSTLEIQRTEQGDSAMYLCASIQREGSYNEQFFGPGTRLTVL.

This clone was found many times. The chain carries TRBV19 and TRBJ1-5; weak D call: TRBD1 (5 bases). Trimming took 5 bases from V and 4 from J, leaving 15 bases between them. Germline V gene data show CDR1 as LNHDA and CDR2 as SQIVND (reference sequence). The CDR3 has 15 amino acids. CDR3 coding DNA: TGTGCCAGTAGTGCCGGACGGGGGGTAAATCAGCCCCAGCATTTT. Its protein is CASSAGRGVNQPQHF.

This clone showed up just once. J is TRBJ2-7 and V is TRBV6-1, with 9 bases that match TRBD1. Germline CDR1 is MNHNS and CDR2 is SASEGT. The CDR3 sequence is 18 residues long. The trim removed 3 bases at V and 0 bases at J, leaving 12 bases unmatched. This chain's CDR3 is CASSDHRGRRTSSYEQYF. CDR3 in DNA: TGTGCCAGCAGTGACCACAGGGGGCGGAGGACCAGCTCCTACGAGCAGTACTTC.

This chain joins TRBV4-2 and TRBJ2-5, with 12 bases fitting TRBD1. CDR1 is LGHNA and CDR2 is YNFKEQ in the germline V gene. Losses at the gene ends were 3 bases for V and 4 bases for J; bases not matched to a gene: 12. The CDR3 covers 18 residues. Here the CDR3 reads CASSHDTPGQGARETQYF. Written as DNA, the CDR3 is TGTGCCAGCAGCCACGATACACCGGGACAGGGGGCCCGAGAGACCCAGTACTTC.

The chain couples TRBV19 to TRBJ1-1; TRBD1 matches 7 bases. The CDR3 length is 14 residues. Germline V gene lookup returns CDR1 LNHDA and CDR2 SQIVND (reference sequence). Trimming took 3 bases from V and 3 from J; bases not matched to a gene: 4. DNA for the CDR3: TGTGCCAGTAGTATTGGAGGGGGCTACACTGAAGCTTTCTTT. This encodes CASSIGGGYTEAFF.

This clone has a single count. This chain connects TRBV6-5 to TRBJ1-6; possibly TRBD1 for D (6 bases). The CDR3 sequence is 14 residues long. V dropped 6 bases and J dropped 4 bases, with 10 bases sitting between them. Germline values: CDR1 MNHEY, CDR2 SVGAGI. The CDR3 sequence is CASSPDRYNSPLHF. The DNA of the CDR3 is TGTGCCAGCAGCCCGGACAGATATAATTCACCCCTCCACTTT.

Here the CDR3 reads CASSYAERPTSYTF. As DNA, the CDR3 is TGTGCCAGCAGTTACGCGGAGAGACCAACTAGCTACACCTTC. The rearrangement links TRBV6-6 to TRBJ1-2; no clear D. The CDR3 runs 14 residues. V lost 2 bases, J lost 9 bases, and 16 bases lay in between. Germline CDR1 MNHNY, CDR2 SVGAGI (reference sequence).

V gene TRBV19 combines with J gene TRBJ1-4; perhaps TRBD1 as D (6 bases). Trimming took off 6 bases at V and 6 bases at J, with 14 bases between the two ends. In germline, CDR1 is LNHDA, CDR2 SQIVND (reference sequence). This CDR3 contains 14 residues. CDR3: CASRARGAHEKLFF. Written as DNA, the CDR3 is TGTGCCAGTAGGGCCCGGGGGGCCCATGAAAAACTGTTTTTT.

The chain recombines TRBV14 with TRBJ2-5, with 8 bases aligning to TRBD2. The germline V gene has CDR1 SGHDN and CDR2 FVKESK. V was clipped by 0 bases and J by 1 base; unmatched bases: 7. This CDR3 contains 17 residues. CDR3 sequence: CASSQDAGGGPQETQYF. In DNA form, the CDR3 reads TGTGCCAGCAGCCAAGATGCGGGCGGGGGGCCCCAAGAGACCCAGTACTTC. The whole variable domain, remainder taken from reference TRBV14 and TRBJ2-5, is EAGVTQFPSHSVIEKGQTVTLRCDPISGHDNLYWYRRVMGKEIKFLLHFVKESKQDESGMPNNRFLAERTGGTYSTLKVQPAELEDSGVYFCASSQDAGGGPQETQYFGPGTRLLVL.